These 25 T cell receptor beta chains came from one sample sequenced in a study of T cell responses to AZD1222 COVID-19 vaccine. Sequencing used immunoSEQ multiplex PCR; TCRdb keeps in-frame clones, though not all of them. The sample carries roughly 140,000 clones, around 87% recorded once. The sequenced sample was peripheral blood, obtained 28 days after the second AZD1222 dose. Receptors originate from an adult who received the AZD1222 COVID-19 vaccine.

In this sample, this clone turned up a few times. The chain couples TRBV5-8 to TRBJ2-1, with D uncertain. V shed 2 bases and J shed 8 bases, with 11 bases lying between them. There are 13 residues in the CDR3. Per the germline V gene, CDR1 is SGHTS and CDR2 is YDEGEE. CDR3: CASSFSSPDEQFF. The CDR3, as DNA: TGTGCCAGCAGCTTCTCAAGCCCCGATGAGCAGTTCTTC.

This clone was picked up one time. The rearrangement links TRBV28 to TRBJ1-2; D is unresolved. Germline CDR1 MDHEN, CDR2 SYDVKM. This CDR3 contains 12 residues. V dropped 10 bases and J dropped 0 bases, with 9 bases sitting between them. CDR3 sequence (DNA): TGTGCCACCACCGGCTCTAACTATGGCTACACCTTC. Protein: CATTGSNYGYTF.

This chain uses TRBV5-6 with TRBJ1-2; D might be TRBD1 (5 bases). The CDR3 runs to 14 residues. V was cut by 0 bases and J by 5 bases, with 11 bases left in between. Germline V gene lookup returns CDR1 SGHDT and CDR2 YYEEEE. The CDR3 is CASSLGGREYGYTF. In DNA form, the CDR3 reads TGTGCCAGCAGCTTGGGTGGCAGGGAATATGGCTACACCTTC. Full variable domain (missing parts from reference TRBV5-6 and TRBJ1-2): DAGVTQSPTHLIKTRGQQVTLRCSPKSGHDTVSWYQQALGQGPQFIFQYYEEEERQRGNFPDRFSGHQFPNYSSELNVNALLLGDSALYLCASSLGGREYGYTFGSGTRLTVV.

The J gene is TRBJ1-1, the V gene TRBV10-3; D gene uncertain. The CDR3 is 13 residues long. Germline V gene data show CDR1 as ENHRY and CDR2 as SYGVKD. The V and J ends lost 8 bases and 3 bases respectively, with 13 bases between them. Here the CDR3 DNA reads TGTGCCATCCGTGGCCCCGTGGACACTGAAGCTTTCTTT. Translated, it gives CAIRGPVDTEAFF.

The chain carries TRBV13 and TRBJ2-5; 7 positions match TRBD1. CDR3 length: 16 residues. The V gene's germline CDR1 is PRHDT and CDR2 FYEKMQ (reference sequence). V shed 2 bases, J shed 0 bases, and the junction held 6 bases outside the gene matches. The CDR3 bases are TGTGCCAGCAGCTTAACAGAGGGGGCCAACCAAGAGACCCAGTACTTC. It yields the protein CASSLTEGANQETQYF.

Written as DNA, the CDR3 is TGTGCCAGCAGTTGGACAGGGGGCAATGAGCAGTTCTTC. Encoded protein: CASSWTGGNEQFF. The rearrangement joins TRBV28 to TRBJ2-1; 10 nucleotides match TRBD1. Per the germline V gene, CDR1 is MDHEN and CDR2 is SYDVKM. V lost 4 bases to trimming and J lost 6 bases; unmatched junction nucleotides: 0. The CDR3 extends over 13 amino acids.

The chain couples TRBV5-6 to TRBJ1-3; no firm D call. Germline V gene data show CDR1 as SGHDT and CDR2 as YYEEEE. With 2 bases removed from V and 1 base from J, the gap between germline ends came to 7 bases. The CDR3 is 14 residues long. Here the CDR3 reads CASSFRSSGNTIYF. The DNA of the CDR3 is TGTGCCAGCAGCTTTCGAAGTTCTGGAAACACCATATATTTT.

This clone has more than one count but fewer than ten. The J gene is TRBJ1-1, the V gene TRBV19; D gene unclear. Trimming left V 3 bases short and J 1 base short, with 6 bases between. Germline V gene data show CDR1 as LNHDA and CDR2 as SQIVND (reference sequence). This CDR3 has 13 residues. Here the CDR3 DNA reads TGTGCCAGTAGTATGCGACAGAACACTGAAGCTTTCTTT. Translated, it gives CASSMRQNTEAFF. The whole variable domain, remainder taken from reference TRBV19 and TRBJ1-1, is DGGITQSPKYLFRKEGQNVTLSCEQNLNHDAMYWYRQDPGQGLRLIYYSQIVNDFQKGDIAEGYSVSREKKESFPLTVTSAQKNPTAFYLCASSMRQNTEAFFGQGTRLTVV.

The chain employs TRBV29-1 and TRBJ2-6, with D unclear. The V and J ends lost 2 bases and 0 bases respectively, with 5 bases between them. The CDR3 loop spans 14 amino acids. Looked up from germline, CDR1 is SQVTM and CDR2 is ANQGSEA. The CDR3 nucleotides read TGCAGCGTTGAATTGTACTCTGGGGCCAACGTCCTGACTTTC. Amino acids: CSVELYSGANVLTF.

A few counts support this clone. The chain has TRBV18 and TRBJ1-5; D is ambiguous. The germline gives CDR1 KGHSH, CDR2 LQKENI. V shed 4 bases and J shed 3 bases, with 10 bases lying between them. CDR3 length: 14 amino acids. The CDR3 region is CASSLGRNNQPQHF. CDR3 DNA sequence: TGTGCCAGCTCACTTGGGAGAAACAATCAGCCCCAGCATTTT.

This clone was detected only a few times. This chain links TRBV7-9 with TRBJ1-1; TRBD1 matches 11 bases. This CDR3 contains 13 residues. V was pared by 2 bases and J by 10 bases, with 3 bases of the junction left unmatched. Germline V CDR1 and CDR2: SEHNR, FQNEAQ (reference sequence). The CDR3 nucleotides are TGTGCCAGCAGCTTATGGGGACAGGGGGGAGCTTTCTTT. It is translated as CASSLWGQGGAFF.

The V call is TRBV7-2, the J call TRBJ1-5; maybe TRBD1 (5 bases). Trimming left V 7 bases short and J 0 bases short, with 16 bases between. This CDR3 is built from 16 residues. Germline assignment: CDR1 SGHTA and CDR2 FQGNSA. CDR3 sequence (DNA): TGTGCCAGCAAAAGCGGGGGGTTGAATAGCAATCAGCCCCAGCATTTT. This encodes CASKSGGLNSNQPQHF. The whole variable domain, filled in from reference TRBV7-2 and TRBJ1-5, reads GAGVSQSPSNKVTEKGKDVELRCDPISGHTALYWYRQSLGQGLEFLIYFQGNSAPDKSGLPSDRFSAERTGGSVSTLTIQRTQQEDSAVYLCASKSGGLNSNQPQHFGDGTRLSIL.

The chain couples TRBV21-1 to TRBJ2-7; the table's D call, TRBD2, was not checked against the DNA. TRBV21-1 counts as a pseudogene. The CDR3 extends over 18 amino acids. CDR3 loop: CASSKAKGLAGEGYEQYF. The CDR3 nucleotides read TGTGCCAGCAGCAAAGCTAAGGGACTAGCGGGAGAAGGCTACGAGCAGTACTTC.

The chain recombines TRBV9 with TRBJ1-2, with D possibly being TRBD1 (5 bases). This CDR3 is 13 amino acids long. CDR1 SGDLS and CDR2 YYNGEE come from the germline V gene. Trimming took off 0 bases at V and 3 bases at J, with 6 bases between the two ends. The DNA of the CDR3 is TGTGCCAGCAGCGTAGAACAGGACTATGGCTACACCTTC. It specifies CASSVEQDYGYTF. Drawing the rest from reference TRBV9 and TRBJ1-2, the complete variable domain is DSGVTQTPKHLITATGQRVTLRCSPRSGDLSVYWYQQSLDQGLQFLIQYYNGEERAKGNILERFSAQQFPDLHSELNLSSLELGDSALYFCASSVEQDYGYTFGSGTRLTVV.

This rearrangement joins TRBV6-5 to TRBJ2-7; maybe TRBD2 (5 bases). V lost 8 bases, J lost 6 bases, and 11 bases lay in between. Per germline, CDR1 MNHEY and CDR2 SVGAGI. There are 11 residues in the CDR3. The CDR3: CASPGNAEQYF. DNA for the CDR3: TGTGCCAGCCCGGGGAATGCCGAGCAGTACTTC.

The chain couples TRBV15 to TRBJ2-3, with a tentative D call TRBD1 (5 bases). CDR1 is LNHNV and CDR2 is YYDKDF in the germline V gene (reference sequence). The CDR3 is made up of 14 amino acids. V lost 5 bases and J 10 bases, leaving 19 bases between the germline ends. CDR3 sequence (DNA): TGTGCCACCAGCCCAGGGTTATCGGACACGTCGCAGTATTTT. This sequence encodes CATSPGLSDTSQYF.

The chain couples TRBV10-3 to TRBJ2-1; TRBD2 matches at 11 bases. V was pared by 2 bases and J by 7 bases, with 7 bases of the junction left unmatched. The CDR3 spans 16 residues. CDR1 is ENHRY and CDR2 is SYGVKD in the germline V gene. This CDR3 reads CAISEIVTSGRNEQFF. DNA for the CDR3: TGTGCCATCAGTGAGATTGTCACTAGCGGGAGAAATGAGCAGTTCTTC.

CDR3 nucleotides: TGTGCCAGCAGTACCCAAGGGGACCGAGGAGCCACCCTCCACTTT. Protein: CASSTQGDRGATLHF. The J gene is TRBJ1-6, the V gene TRBV6-5; maybe TRBD1 (5 bases). Trimming left V 5 bases short and J 14 bases short, with 22 bases between. This CDR3 contains 15 residues. In germline, CDR1 is MNHEY, CDR2 SVGAGI.

The J gene is TRBJ2-7, the V gene TRBV2, with D unclear. Germline CDR1 reads SNHLY; CDR2 reads FYNNEI. Trimming took 4 bases from V and 0 from J, leaving 16 bases between them. This CDR3 is 16 amino acids long. The CDR3 DNA reads TGTGCCAGCAGTGGAAGTGCCTCGTCGTCCTCCTACGAGCAGTACTTC. Amino acids: CASSGSASSSSYEQYF.

The CDR3 DNA reads TGTGCCAGCAGCGTAGGACAGGGGGGTCAGCCCCAGCATTTT. It codes for CASSVGQGGQPQHF. The chain couples TRBV9 to TRBJ1-5, with TRBD1 matching over 9 bases. The germline CDR1 and CDR2 sequences are SGDLS and YYNGEE. V was clipped by 0 bases and J by 6 bases; unmatched bases: 1. The CDR3 has 14 residues.

The chain couples TRBV23-1 to TRBJ1-5; TRBD1 is a possible D gene (6 bases). TRBV23-1 is an open reading frame whose function is uncertain. Trimming stripped 2 bases from V and 8 bases from J, with 25 bases between. The CDR3 consists of 18 residues. The CDR3 protein is CASSQGKPSQGTFEPQHF. In nucleotides, the CDR3 is TGCGCCAGCAGTCAAGGTAAACCGAGCCAGGGGACGTTTGAGCCCCAGCATTTT.

The rearrangement uses TRBV29-1 and TRBJ1-4, with D possibly matching TRBD1 (6 bases). The CDR3 is 14 amino acids. Per the germline V gene, CDR1 is SQVTM and CDR2 is ANQGSEA. V lost 4 bases and J 0 bases, leaving 9 bases between the germline ends. This chain's CDR3 is CSVGGAATNEKLFF. Written as DNA, the CDR3 is TGCAGCGTTGGGGGGGCTGCAACTAATGAAAAACTGTTTTTT.

The J gene is TRBJ1-1, the V gene TRBV18; TRBD1 agrees at 7 bases. The germline V gene encodes CDR1 KGHSH and CDR2 LQKENI. CDR3 size: 14 residues. V was pared by 6 bases and J by 1 base, with 5 bases of the junction left unmatched. The CDR3, as DNA: TGTGCCAGCTCGCGACAGGGATGGAACACTGAAGCTTTCTTT. Translation: CASSRQGWNTEAFF.

CDR3 protein: CAWRGTKGSETQYF. The CDR3 DNA follows: TGTGCCTGGAGGGGTACTAAAGGTAGCGAGACCCAGTACTTC. The chain uses TRBV30 and TRBJ2-5; D gene ambiguous. The ends were cut back, 3 bases at V and 5 bases at J, with 16 bases in the middle. The CDR3 has 14 amino acids. CDR1 GTSNPN and CDR2 SVGIG come from the germline V gene (reference sequence).

The chain uses TRBV19 and TRBJ2-1, with D unresolved. CDR1 is LNHDA, CDR2 SQIVND, per germline (reference sequence). Trimming removed 4 bases at V and 5 bases at J, with 15 bases between. The CDR3 sequence is 15 residues long. The CDR3, as DNA: TGTGCCAGTAGTAGCCCCAGGCAGGTCCACAATGAGCAGTTCTTC. It codes for CASSSPRQVHNEQFF.